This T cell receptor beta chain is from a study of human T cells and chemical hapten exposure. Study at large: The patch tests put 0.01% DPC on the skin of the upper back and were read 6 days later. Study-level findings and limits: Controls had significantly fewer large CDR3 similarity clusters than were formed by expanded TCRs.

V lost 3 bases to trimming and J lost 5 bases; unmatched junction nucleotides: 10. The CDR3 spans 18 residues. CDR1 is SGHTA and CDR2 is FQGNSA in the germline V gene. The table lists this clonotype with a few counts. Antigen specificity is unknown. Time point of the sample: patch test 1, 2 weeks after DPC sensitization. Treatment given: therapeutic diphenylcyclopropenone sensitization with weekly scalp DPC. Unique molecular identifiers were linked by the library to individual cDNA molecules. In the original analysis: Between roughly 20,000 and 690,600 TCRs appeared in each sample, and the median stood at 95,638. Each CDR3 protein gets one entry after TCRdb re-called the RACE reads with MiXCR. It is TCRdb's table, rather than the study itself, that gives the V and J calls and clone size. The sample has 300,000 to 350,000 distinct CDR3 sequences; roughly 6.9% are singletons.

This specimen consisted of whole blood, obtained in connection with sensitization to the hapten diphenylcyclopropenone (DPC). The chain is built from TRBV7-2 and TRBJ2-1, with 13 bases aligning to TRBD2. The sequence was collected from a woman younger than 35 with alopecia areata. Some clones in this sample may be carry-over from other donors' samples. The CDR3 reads CASSFATSGGALNNEQFF. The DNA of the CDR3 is TGTGCCAGCAGCTTTGCTACTAGCGGGGGGGCCTTGAACAATGAGCAGTTCTTC.